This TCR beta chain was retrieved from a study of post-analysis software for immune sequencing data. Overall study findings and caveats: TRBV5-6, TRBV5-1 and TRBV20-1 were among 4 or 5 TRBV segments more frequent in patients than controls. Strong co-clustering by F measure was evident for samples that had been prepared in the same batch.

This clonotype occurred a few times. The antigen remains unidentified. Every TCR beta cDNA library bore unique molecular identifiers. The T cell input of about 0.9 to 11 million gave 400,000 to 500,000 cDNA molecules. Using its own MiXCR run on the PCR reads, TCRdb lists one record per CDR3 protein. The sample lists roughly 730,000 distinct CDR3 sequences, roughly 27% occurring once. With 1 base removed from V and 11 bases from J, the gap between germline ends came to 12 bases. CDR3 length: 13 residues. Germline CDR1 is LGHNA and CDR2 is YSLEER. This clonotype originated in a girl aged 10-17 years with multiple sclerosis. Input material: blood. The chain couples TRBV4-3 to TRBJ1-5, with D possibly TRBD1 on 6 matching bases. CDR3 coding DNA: TGCGCCAGCAGCCAAGGGACAGACACTACCCAGCATTTT. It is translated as CASSQGTDTTQHF.